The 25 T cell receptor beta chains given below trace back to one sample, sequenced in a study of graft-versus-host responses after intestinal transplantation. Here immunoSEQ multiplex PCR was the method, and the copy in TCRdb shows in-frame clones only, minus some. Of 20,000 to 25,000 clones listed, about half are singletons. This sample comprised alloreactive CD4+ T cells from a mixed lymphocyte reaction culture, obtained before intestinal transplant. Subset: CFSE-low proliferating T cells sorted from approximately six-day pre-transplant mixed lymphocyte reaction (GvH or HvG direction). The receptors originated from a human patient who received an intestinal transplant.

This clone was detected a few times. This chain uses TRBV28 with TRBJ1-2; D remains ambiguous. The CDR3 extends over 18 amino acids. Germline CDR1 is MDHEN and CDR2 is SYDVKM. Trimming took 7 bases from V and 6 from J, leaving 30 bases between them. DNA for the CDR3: TGTGCCAGCATCCGTACGTTGGGTGGAGCCCCTTTAGGCGATGGCTACACCTTC. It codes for CASIRTLGGAPLGDGYTF.

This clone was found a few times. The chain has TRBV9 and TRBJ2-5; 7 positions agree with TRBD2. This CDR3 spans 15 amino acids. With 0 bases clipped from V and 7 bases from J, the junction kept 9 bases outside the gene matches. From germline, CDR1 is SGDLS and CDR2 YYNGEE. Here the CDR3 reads CASSVAGGVGGTQYF. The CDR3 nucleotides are TGTGCCAGCAGCGTAGCTGGGGGGGTCGGGGGGACCCAGTACTTC. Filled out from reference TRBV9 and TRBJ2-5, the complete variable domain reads DSGVTQTPKHLITATGQRVTLRCSPRSGDLSVYWYQQSLDQGLQFLIQYYNGEERAKGNILERFSAQQFPDLHSELNLSSLELGDSALYFCASSVAGGVGGTQYFGPGTRLLVL.

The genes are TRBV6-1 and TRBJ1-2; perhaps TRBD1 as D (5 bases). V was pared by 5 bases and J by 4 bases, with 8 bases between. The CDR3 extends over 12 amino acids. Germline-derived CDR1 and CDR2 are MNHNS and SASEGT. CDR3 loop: CASSPGPYGYTF. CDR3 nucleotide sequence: TGTGCCAGCAGTCCAGGGCCCTATGGCTACACCTTC.

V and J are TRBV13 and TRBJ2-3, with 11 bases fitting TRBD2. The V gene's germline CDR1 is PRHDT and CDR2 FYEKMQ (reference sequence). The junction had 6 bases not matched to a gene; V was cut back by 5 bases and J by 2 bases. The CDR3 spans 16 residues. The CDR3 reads CASSPETSGVTDTQYF. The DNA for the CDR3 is TGTGCCAGCAGCCCAGAGACTAGCGGGGTCACAGATACGCAGTATTTT. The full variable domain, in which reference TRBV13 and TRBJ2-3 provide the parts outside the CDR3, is AAGVIQSPRHLIKEKRETATLKCYPIPRHDTVYWYQQGPGQDPQFLISFYEKMQSDKGSIPDRFSAQQFSDYHSELNMSSLELGDSALYFCASSPETSGVTDTQYFGPGTRLTVL.

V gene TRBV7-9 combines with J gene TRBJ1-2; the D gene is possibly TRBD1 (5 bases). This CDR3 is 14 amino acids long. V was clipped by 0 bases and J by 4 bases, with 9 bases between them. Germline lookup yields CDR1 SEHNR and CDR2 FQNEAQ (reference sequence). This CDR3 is CASSLASGRYGYTF. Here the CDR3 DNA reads TGTGCCAGCAGCTTAGCGTCAGGGCGCTATGGCTACACCTTC. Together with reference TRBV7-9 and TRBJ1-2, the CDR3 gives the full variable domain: DTGVSQNPRHKITKRGQNVTFRCDPISEHNRLYWYRQTLGQGPEFLTYFQNEAQLEKSRLLSDRFSAERPKGSFSTLEIQRTEQGDSAMYLCASSLASGRYGYTFGSGTRLTVV.

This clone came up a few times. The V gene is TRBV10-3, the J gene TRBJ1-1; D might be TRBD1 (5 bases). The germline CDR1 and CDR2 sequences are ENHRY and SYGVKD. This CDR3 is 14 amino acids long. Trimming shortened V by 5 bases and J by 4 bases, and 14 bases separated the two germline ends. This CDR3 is CAISPVGVGTEAFF. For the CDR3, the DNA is TGTGCCATCAGTCCTGTAGGGGTCGGCACTGAAGCTTTCTTT.

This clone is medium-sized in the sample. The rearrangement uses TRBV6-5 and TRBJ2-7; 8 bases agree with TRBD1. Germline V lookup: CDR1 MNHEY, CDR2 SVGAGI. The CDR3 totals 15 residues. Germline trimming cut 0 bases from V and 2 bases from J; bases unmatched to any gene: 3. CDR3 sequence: CASSYSGQVTYEQYF. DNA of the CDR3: TGTGCCAGCAGTTACTCGGGACAGGTCACCTACGAGCAGTACTTC.

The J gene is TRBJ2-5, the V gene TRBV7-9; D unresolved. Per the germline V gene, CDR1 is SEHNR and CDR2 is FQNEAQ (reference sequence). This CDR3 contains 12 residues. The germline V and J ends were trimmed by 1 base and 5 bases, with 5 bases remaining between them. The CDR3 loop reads CASSLDSETQYF. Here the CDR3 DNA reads TGTGCCAGCAGCTTAGACTCGGAGACCCAGTACTTC.

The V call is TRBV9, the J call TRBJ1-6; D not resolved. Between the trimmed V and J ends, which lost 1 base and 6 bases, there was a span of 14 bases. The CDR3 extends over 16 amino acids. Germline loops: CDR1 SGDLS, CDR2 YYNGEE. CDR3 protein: CASSVTDFRSNSPLHF. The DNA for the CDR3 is TGTGCCAGCAGCGTAACGGACTTCCGGAGTAATTCACCCCTCCACTTT. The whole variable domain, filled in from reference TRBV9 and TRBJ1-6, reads DSGVTQTPKHLITATGQRVTLRCSPRSGDLSVYWYQQSLDQGLQFLIQYYNGEERAKGNILERFSAQQFPDLHSELNLSSLELGDSALYFCASSVTDFRSNSPLHFGNGTRLTVT.

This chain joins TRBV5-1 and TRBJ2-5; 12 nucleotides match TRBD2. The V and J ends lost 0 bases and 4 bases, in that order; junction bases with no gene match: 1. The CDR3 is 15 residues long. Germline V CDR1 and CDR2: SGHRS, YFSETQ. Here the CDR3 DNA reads TGCGCCAGCAGCTTGGCGACTAGCGGGGGAGAGACCCAGTACTTC. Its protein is CASSLATSGGETQYF.

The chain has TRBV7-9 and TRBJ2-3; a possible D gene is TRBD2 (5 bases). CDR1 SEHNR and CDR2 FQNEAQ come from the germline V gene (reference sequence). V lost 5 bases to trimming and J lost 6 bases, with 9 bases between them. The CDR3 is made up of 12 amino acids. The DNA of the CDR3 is TGTGCCAGCAGCCCGGACTCCGATACGCAGTATTTT. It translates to CASSPDSDTQYF.

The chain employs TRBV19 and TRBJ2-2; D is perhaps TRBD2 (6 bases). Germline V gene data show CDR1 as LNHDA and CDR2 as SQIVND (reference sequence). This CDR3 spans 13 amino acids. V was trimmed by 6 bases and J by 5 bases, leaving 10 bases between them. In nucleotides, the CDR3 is TGTGCCAGTAGAAAAAGCGGGACCGGGGAGCTGTTTTTT. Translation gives CASRKSGTGELFF.

The CDR3 nucleotides read TGTGCCAGCAGCTTAAGTGGGGGCCCCTACAATGAGCAGTTCTTC. Amino acids: CASSLSGGPYNEQFF. The rearrangement links TRBV7-2 to TRBJ2-1; TRBD1 is a possible D gene (6 bases). This CDR3 is 15 amino acids long. Trimming removed 2 bases at V and 2 bases at J, with 10 bases between. Germline V gives CDR1 SGHTA, CDR2 FQGNSA.

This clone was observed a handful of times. The CDR3 DNA follows: TGTGCCAGCAGATTAGCGGGGGCCTACGAGCAGTACTTC. Its protein is CASRLAGAYEQYF. The rearrangement joins TRBV6-6 to TRBJ2-7; 9 nucleotides match TRBD2. Trimming cost V 6 bases and J 2 bases; bases outside gene matches: 2. The CDR3 extends over 13 amino acids. Germline V gene data show CDR1 as MNHNY and CDR2 as SVGAGI (reference sequence).

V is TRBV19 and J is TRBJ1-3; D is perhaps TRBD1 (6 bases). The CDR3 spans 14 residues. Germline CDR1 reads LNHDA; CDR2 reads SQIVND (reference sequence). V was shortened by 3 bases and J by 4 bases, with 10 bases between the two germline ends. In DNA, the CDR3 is TGTGCCAGTAGTATCAGGGGCGCGGGAAACACCATATATTTT. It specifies CASSIRGAGNTIYF.

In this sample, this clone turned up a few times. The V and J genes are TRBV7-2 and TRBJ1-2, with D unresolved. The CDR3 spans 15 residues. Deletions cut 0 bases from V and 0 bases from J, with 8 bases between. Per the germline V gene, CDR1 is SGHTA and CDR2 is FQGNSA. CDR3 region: CASSLARVTNYGYTF. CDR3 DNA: TGTGCCAGCAGCTTAGCGAGGGTAACTAACTATGGCTACACCTTC.

The CDR3, as DNA: TGTGCCAGCAGCGTAGATCGGGGAGGGGGGGAGACCCAGTACTTC. Translating it yields CASSVDRGGGETQYF. This chain connects TRBV9 to TRBJ2-5, with a tentative D call TRBD2 (7 bases). CDR3 length equals 15 residues. Looked up from germline, CDR1 is SGDLS and CDR2 is YYNGEE. Trimming stripped 0 bases from V and 5 bases from J, with 14 bases between.

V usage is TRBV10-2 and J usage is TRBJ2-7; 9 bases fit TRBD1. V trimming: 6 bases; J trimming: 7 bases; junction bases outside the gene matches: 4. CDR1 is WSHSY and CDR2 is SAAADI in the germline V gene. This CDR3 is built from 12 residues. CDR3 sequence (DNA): TGCGCCAGCAGAGGGACAGGGCGGGAGCAGTACTTC. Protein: CASRGTGREQYF.

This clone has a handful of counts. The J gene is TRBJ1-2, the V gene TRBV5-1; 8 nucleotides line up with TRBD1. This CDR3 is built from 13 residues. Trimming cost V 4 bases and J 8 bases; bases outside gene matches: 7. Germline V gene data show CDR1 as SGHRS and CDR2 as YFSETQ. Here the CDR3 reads CASSRQGLGGYTF. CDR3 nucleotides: TGCGCCAGCAGCCGACAGGGGCTTGGGGGCTACACCTTC.

CDR3 nucleotides: TGTGCCAGTAGTATTCCCCCACTAGCGGGGGGGCCCTATGAGCAGTTCTTC. Protein product: CASSIPPLAGGPYEQFF. V usage is TRBV19 and J usage is TRBJ2-1, with TRBD2 identical over 13 bases. V shed 3 bases, J shed 8 bases, and the junction held 10 bases outside the gene matches. Per the germline V gene, CDR1 is LNHDA and CDR2 is SQIVND (reference sequence). This CDR3 is built from 17 residues.

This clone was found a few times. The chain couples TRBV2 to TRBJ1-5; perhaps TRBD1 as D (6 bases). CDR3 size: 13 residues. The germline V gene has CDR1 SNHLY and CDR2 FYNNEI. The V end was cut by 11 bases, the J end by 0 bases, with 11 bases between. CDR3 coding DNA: TGTGCCTCCACAGGGTTTAGCAATCAGCCCCAGCATTTT. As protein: CASTGFSNQPQHF. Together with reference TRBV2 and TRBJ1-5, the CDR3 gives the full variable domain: EPEVTQTPSHQVTQMGQEVILRCVPISNHLYFYWYRQILGQKVEFLVSFYNNEISEKSEIFDDQFSVERPDGSNFTLKIRSTKLEDSAMYFCASTGFSNQPQHFGDGTRLSIL.

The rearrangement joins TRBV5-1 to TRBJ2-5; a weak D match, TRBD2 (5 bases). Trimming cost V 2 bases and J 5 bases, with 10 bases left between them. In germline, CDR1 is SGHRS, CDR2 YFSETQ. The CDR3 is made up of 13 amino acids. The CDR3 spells CASSFGEPETQYF. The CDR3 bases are TGCGCCAGCAGCTTCGGGGAACCGGAGACCCAGTACTTC.

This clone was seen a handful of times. CDR3 sequence: CASSTQQGIYEQYF. DNA of the CDR3: TGTGCCAGCAGCACCCAACAGGGGATATACGAGCAGTACTTC. The rearrangement joins TRBV7-2 to TRBJ2-7; 7 bases fit TRBD1. Germline V gene data show CDR1 as SGHTA and CDR2 as FQGNSA. The CDR3 contains 14 residues. The V segment lost 5 bases and the J segment 4 bases; nucleotides outside the gene matches: 8.

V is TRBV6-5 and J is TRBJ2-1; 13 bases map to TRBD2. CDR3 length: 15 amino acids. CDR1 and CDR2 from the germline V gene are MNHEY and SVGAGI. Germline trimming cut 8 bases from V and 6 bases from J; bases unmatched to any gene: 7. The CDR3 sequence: CASAFWTSGGNEQFF. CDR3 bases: TGTGCCAGCGCCTTCTGGACTAGCGGGGGCAATGAGCAGTTCTTC.

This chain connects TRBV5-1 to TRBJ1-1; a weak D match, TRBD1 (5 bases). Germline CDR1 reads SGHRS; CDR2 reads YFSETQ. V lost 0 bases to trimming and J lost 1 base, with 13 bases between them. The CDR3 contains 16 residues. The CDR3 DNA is TGCGCCAGCAGCTTGGCCGGGGGAGGAGGGAACACTGAAGCTTTCTTT. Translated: CASSLAGGGGNTEAFF.